The following is a T cell receptor (beta chain) sequence with its context. Its antigen is currently unknown. There are 11 residues in the CDR3. V was cut by 5 bases and J by 5 bases, with 5 bases left in between. Germline V gene data show CDR1 as SGHTA and CDR2 as FQGNSA. The data were taken from a study of radiation and T cells in renal cell carcinoma. Study-level results: Dominant CDR3 motifs occupied more repertoire in irradiated than control tumors. Only small tumor regions of about 1 g were sampled.

Treatment described: treatment-naive control, cytoreductive nephrectomy. Treatment-naive patients without radiation supplied the control tumors at nephrectomy. Controls included a handful of female and over 10 male donors, resected 2011 to 2014. Assay used: immunoSEQ multiplex PCR; TCRdb lists only in-frame clones, some missing. The sample yields 24,000 or so clones, around half seen once. The source material was tumor tissue, sampled from a patient whose treatment was nephrectomy without radiotherapy. The chain has TRBV7-2 and TRBJ2-3; D assignment may be TRBD1 or TRBD2 (5 bases each). The clonotype comes from a human donor with renal cell carcinoma. CDR3 nucleotides: TGTGCCAGCAGCGGGGGAGATACGCAGTATTTT. Translation: CASSGGDTQYF.